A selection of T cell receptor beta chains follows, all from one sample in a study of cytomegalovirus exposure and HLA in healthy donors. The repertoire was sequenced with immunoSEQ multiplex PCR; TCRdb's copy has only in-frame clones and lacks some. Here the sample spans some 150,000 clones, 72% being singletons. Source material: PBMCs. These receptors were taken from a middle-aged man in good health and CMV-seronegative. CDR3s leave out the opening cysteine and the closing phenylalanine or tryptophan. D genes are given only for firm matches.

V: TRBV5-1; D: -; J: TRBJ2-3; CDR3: ASSLGLGGRTPADTQY
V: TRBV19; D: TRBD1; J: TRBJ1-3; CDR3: ASSTGTGDYSGNTIY
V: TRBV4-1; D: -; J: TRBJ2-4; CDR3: ASSQGVGGGNIQY
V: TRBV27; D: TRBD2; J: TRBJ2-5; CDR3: ASSLRTGLAGQETQY
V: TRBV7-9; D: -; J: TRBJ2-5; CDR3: ASSPNRAQETQY
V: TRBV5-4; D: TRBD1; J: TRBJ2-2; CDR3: ASSFWTGRAGELF
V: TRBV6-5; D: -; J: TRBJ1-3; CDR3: ASSYSQGTGNTIY
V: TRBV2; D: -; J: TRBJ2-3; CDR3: ASSEPGRGADTQY
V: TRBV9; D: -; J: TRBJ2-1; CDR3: ASSVRRETYNEQF
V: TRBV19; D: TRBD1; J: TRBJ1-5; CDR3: ASSGTGGSQPQH
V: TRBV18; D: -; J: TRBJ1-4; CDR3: ASSRPGQWAIEKLF
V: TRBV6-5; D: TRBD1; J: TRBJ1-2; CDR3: ASSYLRTGGSYGYT
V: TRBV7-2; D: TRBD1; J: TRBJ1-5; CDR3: ASSAGQAINQPQH
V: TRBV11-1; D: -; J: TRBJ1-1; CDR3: ASSLDEGAKNTEAF
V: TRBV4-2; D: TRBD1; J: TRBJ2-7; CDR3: ASSEYPGQVSYEQY
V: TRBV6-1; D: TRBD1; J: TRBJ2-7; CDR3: ASSEAPGQPFYEQY
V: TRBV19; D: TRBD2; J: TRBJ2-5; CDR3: ASGGLGGETQY
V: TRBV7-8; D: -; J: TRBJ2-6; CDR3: ASSFGTPRGANVLT
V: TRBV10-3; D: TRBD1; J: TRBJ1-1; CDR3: AISESKGTGGRTEAF
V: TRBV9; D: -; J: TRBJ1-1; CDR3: ASSVEGRENTEAF
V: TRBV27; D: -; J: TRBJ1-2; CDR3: ASSLRWQTTYGYT
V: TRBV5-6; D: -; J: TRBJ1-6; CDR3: ASSDDVPGDSSSPLH
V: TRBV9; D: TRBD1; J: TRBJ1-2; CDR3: ASREQGARYGYT
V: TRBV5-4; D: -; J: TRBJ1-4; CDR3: ASSLSPGRATNEKLF
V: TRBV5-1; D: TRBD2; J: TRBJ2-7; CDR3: ASSLGGLAGGYSYEQY
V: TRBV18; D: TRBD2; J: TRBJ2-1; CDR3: ASSRNPGTSGRSEQF
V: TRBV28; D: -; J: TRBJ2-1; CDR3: ASISGSGSNNEQF
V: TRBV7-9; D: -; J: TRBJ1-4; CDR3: ASSGSATNEKLF
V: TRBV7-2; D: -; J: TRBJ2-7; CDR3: ASSLGQVYEQY
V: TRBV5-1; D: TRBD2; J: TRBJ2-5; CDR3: ASSLASSGTNQETQY
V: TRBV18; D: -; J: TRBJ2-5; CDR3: ASSLIGGRETQY
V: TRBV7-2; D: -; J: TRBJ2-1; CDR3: ASSLAGDYNEQF